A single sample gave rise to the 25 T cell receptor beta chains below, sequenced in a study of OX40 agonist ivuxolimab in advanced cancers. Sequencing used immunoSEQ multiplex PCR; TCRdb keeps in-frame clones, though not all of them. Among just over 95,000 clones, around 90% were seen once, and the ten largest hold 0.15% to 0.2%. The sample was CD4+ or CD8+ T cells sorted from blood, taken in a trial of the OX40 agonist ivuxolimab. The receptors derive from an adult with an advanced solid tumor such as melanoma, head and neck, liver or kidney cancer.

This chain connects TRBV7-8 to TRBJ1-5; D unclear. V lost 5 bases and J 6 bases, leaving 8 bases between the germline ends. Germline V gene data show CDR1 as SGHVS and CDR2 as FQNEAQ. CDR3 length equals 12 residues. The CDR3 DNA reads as TGTGCCAGCAGCATAGACCTTCAGCCCCAGCATTTT. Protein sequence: CASSIDLQPQHF.

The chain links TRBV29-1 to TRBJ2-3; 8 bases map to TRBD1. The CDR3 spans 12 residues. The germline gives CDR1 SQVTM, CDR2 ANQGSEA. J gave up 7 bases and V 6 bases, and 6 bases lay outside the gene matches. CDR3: CSVQQGGYTQYF. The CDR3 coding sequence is TGCAGCGTACAACAGGGGGGTTATACGCAGTATTTT.

CDR3 nucleotides: TGTGCCAGCAGTGAACCGGGCAGGGGAGAATATTTT. Its translation is CASSEPGRGEYF. This rearrangement joins TRBV6-1 to TRBJ2-3; D is possibly TRBD1 (6 bases). The V and J ends lost 2 bases and 15 bases respectively, with 15 bases between them. From germline, CDR1 is MNHNS and CDR2 SASEGT. The CDR3 is made up of 12 amino acids.

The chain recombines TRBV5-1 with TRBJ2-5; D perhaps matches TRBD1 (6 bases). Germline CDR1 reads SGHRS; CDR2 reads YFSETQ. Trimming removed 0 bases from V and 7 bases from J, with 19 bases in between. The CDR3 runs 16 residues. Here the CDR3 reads CASSLAGQNLRGTQYF. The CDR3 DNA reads TGCGCCAGCAGCTTGGCCGGACAGAACCTAAGAGGGACCCAGTACTTC.

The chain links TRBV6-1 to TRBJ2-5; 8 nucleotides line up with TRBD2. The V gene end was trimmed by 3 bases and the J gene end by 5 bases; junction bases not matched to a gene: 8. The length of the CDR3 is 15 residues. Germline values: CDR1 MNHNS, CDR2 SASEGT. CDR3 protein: CASSDRLAGSETQYF. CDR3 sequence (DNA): TGTGCCAGCAGTGACCGGCTAGCGGGTTCCGAGACCCAGTACTTC.

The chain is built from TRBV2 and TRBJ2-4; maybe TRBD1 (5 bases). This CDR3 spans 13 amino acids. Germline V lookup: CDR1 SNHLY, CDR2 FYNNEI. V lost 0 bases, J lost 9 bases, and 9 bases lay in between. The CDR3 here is CASSEAQGGIQYF. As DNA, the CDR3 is TGTGCCAGCAGTGAAGCGCAGGGTGGCATTCAGTACTTC.

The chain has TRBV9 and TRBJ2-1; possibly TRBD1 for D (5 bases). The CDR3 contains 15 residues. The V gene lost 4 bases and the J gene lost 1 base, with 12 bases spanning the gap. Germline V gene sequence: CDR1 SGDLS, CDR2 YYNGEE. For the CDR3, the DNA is TGTGCCAGCAGCCCAGGGCGTGGGTCCTACAATGAGCAGTTCTTC. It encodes CASSPGRGSYNEQFF.

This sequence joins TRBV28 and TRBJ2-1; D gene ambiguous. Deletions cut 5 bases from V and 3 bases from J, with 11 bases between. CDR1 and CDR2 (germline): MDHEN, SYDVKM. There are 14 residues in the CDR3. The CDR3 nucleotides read TGTGCCAGCAGTCCGCCTTTGGACTACAATGAGCAGTTCTTC. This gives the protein CASSPPLDYNEQFF.

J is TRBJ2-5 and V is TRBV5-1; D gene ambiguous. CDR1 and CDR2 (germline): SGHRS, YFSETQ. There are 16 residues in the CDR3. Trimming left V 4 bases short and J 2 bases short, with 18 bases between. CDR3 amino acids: CASSLNPAMNQETQYF. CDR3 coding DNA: TGCGCCAGCAGCCTTAATCCCGCTATGAATCAAGAGACCCAGTACTTC.

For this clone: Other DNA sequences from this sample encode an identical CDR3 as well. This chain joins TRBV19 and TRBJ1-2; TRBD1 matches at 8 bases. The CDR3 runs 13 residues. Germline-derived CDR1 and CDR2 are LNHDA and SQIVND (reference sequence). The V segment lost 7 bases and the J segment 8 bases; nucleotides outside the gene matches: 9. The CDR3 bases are TGTGCCAGTACCACCAGGGGGCGCCGCGGCTACACCTTC. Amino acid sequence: CASTTRGRRGYTF.

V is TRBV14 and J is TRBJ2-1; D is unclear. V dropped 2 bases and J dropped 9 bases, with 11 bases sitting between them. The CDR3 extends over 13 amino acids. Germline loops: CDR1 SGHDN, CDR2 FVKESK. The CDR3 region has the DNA TGTGCCAGCAGCCAACACCTAGAGACTGAGCAGTTCTTC. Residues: CASSQHLETEQFF.

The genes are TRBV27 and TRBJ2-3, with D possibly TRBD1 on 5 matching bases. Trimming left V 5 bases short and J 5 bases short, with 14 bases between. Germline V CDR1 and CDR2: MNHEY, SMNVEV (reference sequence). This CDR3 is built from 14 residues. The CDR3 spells CASSRQNTGDTQYF. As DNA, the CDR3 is TGTGCCAGCAGTAGACAGAATACGGGAGATACGCAGTATTTT.

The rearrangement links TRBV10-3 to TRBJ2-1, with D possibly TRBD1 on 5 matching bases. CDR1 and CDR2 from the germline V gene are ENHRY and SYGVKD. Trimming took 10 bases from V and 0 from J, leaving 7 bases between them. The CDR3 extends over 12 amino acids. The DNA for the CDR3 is TGTGCCACAGGGAACTCCTACAATGAGCAGTTCTTC. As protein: CATGNSYNEQFF.

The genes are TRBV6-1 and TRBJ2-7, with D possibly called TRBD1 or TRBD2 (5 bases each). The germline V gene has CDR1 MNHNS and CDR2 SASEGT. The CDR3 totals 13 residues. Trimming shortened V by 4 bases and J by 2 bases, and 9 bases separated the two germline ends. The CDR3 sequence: CASSVGTAYEQYF. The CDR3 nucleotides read TGTGCCAGCAGTGTGGGGACGGCCTACGAGCAGTACTTC.

The CDR3 DNA reads as TGTGCCAGCAGCGCTCGTTGGGGGTCTAGGGGCTACACCTTC. The encoded protein is CASSARWGSRGYTF. The rearrangement joins TRBV9 to TRBJ1-2; D might be TRBD1 (5 bases). The CDR3 runs 14 residues. The germline V and J ends were trimmed by 3 bases and 8 bases, with 17 bases remaining between them. Germline V gene lookup returns CDR1 SGDLS and CDR2 YYNGEE.

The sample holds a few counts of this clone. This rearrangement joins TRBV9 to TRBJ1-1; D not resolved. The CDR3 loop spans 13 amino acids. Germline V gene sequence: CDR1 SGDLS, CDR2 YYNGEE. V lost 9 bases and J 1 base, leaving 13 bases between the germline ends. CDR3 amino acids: CATSTGANTEAFF. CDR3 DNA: TGTGCCACCTCAACGGGCGCGAACACTGAAGCTTTCTTT.

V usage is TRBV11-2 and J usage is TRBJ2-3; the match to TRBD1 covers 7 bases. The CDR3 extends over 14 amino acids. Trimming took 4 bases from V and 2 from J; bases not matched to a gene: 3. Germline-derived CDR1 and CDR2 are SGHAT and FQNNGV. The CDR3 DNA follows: TGTGCCAGCAGCTATACAGGGGCCACAGATACGCAGTATTTT. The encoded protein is CASSYTGATDTQYF.

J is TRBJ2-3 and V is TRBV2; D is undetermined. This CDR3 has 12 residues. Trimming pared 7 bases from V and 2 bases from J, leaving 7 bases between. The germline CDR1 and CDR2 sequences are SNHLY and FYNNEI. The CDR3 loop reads CASIGTTDTQYF. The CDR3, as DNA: TGTGCCAGCATTGGCACCACAGATACGCAGTATTTT.

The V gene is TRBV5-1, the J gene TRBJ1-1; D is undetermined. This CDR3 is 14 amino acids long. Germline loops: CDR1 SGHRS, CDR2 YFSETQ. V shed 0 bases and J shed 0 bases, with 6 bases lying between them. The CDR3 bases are TGCGCCAGCAGCTTGGACGGACTGAACACTGAAGCTTTCTTT. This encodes CASSLDGLNTEAFF.

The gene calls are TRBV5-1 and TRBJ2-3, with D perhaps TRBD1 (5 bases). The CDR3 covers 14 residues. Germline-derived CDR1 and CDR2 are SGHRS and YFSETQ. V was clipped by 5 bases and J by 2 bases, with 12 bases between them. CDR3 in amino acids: CASSEGHTTDTQYF. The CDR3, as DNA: TGCGCCAGCAGTGAAGGACACACCACAGATACGCAGTATTTT.

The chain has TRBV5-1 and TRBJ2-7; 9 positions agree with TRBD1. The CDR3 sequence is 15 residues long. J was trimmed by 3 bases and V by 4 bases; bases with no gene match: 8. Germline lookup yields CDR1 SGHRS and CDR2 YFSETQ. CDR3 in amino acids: CASSPAGQGYYEQYF. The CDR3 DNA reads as TGCGCCAGCAGCCCCGCCGGACAGGGGTACTACGAGCAGTACTTC.

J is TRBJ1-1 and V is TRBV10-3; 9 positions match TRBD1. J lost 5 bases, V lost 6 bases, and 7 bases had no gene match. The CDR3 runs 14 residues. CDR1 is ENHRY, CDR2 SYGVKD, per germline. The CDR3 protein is CAIRATGGWTEAFF. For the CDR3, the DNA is TGTGCCATCAGGGCAACAGGGGGCTGGACTGAAGCTTTCTTT.

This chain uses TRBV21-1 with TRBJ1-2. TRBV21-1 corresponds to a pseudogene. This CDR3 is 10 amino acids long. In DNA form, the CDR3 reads TGTGCCAGCAGCGGACATGGCTACACCTTC. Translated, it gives CASSGHGYTF.

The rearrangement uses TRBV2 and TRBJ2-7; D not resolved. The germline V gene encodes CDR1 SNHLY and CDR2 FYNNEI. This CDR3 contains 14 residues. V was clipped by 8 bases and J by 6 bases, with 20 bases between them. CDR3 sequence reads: CASSISRATTEQYF. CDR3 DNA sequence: TGTGCCAGCTCTATATCACGGGCCACCACCGAGCAGTACTTC.

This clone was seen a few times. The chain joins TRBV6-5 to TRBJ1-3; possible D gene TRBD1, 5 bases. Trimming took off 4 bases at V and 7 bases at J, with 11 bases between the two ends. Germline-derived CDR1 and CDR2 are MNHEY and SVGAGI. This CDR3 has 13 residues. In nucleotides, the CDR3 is TGTGCCAGCAGTTCCACGGAGGGGAACACCATATATTTT. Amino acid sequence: CASSSTEGNTIYF.